The 10 T cell receptor beta chains in this list originate from one sample, sequenced in a study of blood T cell repertoires in COVID-19 (TCRdb year 2020). Library method: the immunoSEQ multiplex PCR assay. As stored in TCRdb, this immuneACCESS dataset retains in-frame rearrangements with V and J assigned. A fraction of the clones does not appear; measured against another copy, unresolved V genes explain less than half of the discrepancy, and the remainder lacks a known reason. For this sample there are 450,000 to 600,000 clones; around 87% appear just once. The ten largest clonotypes hold around 0.7% of the sample. Sequencing input: PBMCs or T cells enriched from blood (not recorded which). These TCRs come from a woman younger than 30 who had recovered from COVID-19.

CDR3 nucleotide sequence: TGTGCCAGCAGCCAAGATCCGGCAGGGCCAGGCGAAAAACTGTTTTTT. This translates into CASSQDPAGPGEKLFF. The chain couples TRBV14 to TRBJ1-4; TRBD1 is a possible D gene (5 bases). Trimming took 0 bases from V and 8 from J, leaving 16 bases between them. CDR3 length: 16 amino acids. The germline CDR1 and CDR2 sequences are SGHDN and FVKESK.

The V gene is TRBV2, the J gene TRBJ1-5, with 9 bases aligning to TRBD1. Trimming cost V 11 bases and J 4 bases; bases outside gene matches: 6. CDR1 and CDR2 from the germline V gene are SNHLY and FYNNEI. This CDR3 region has 13 residues. The CDR3 here is CAAGDRVNQPQHF. The CDR3 DNA is TGTGCCGCAGGGGACAGGGTAAATCAGCCCCAGCATTTT. The full variable domain, with the rest looked up from reference TRBV2 and TRBJ1-5, is EPEVTQTPSHQVTQMGQEVILRCVPISNHLYFYWYRQILGQKVEFLVSFYNNEISEKSEIFDDQFSVERPDGSNFTLKIRSTKLEDSAMYFCAAGDRVNQPQHFGDGTRLSIL.

The J gene is TRBJ1-2, the V gene TRBV4-1; a weak D match, TRBD1 (6 bases). CDR3 length: 15 residues. The V end was cut by 4 bases, the J end by 4 bases, with 16 bases between. The germline V gene has CDR1 MGHRA and CDR2 YSYEKL. CDR3 coding DNA: TGCGCCAGCAGCCCCCTATTCCAGGACAGCTATGGCTACACCTTC. It codes for CASSPLFQDSYGYTF.

The genes are TRBV30 and TRBJ1-6; D gene unclear. The CDR3 has 11 amino acids. The V gene lost 7 bases and the J gene lost 9 bases, with 10 bases spanning the gap. CDR1 and CDR2 from the germline V gene are GTSNPN and SVGIG (reference sequence). CDR3 coding DNA: TGTGCCTTTAAAGAGGCTTCACCCCTCCACTTT. Translated, it gives CAFKEASPLHF.

V usage is TRBV4-2 and J usage is TRBJ1-5, with TRBD1 matching 7 bases. V was clipped by 3 bases and J by 4 bases; unmatched bases: 9. CDR1 LGHNA and CDR2 YNFKEQ come from the germline V gene. This CDR3 is built from 16 residues. The CDR3 spells CASSQEGGAGNQPQHF. The CDR3 DNA is TGTGCCAGCAGCCAGGAAGGGGGCGCGGGAAATCAGCCCCAGCATTTT.

This clone was observed a single time. The J gene is TRBJ1-2, the V gene TRBV1; the D segment call TRBD1 is taken from the table without a DNA check. TRBV1 is a recognized pseudogene. The CDR3 covers 14 residues. The CDR3 reads CTSSQVRGDYGYTF. The DNA for the CDR3 is TGCACCAGCAGCCAGGTCAGGGGGGACTATGGCTACACCTTC.

The chain employs TRBV28 and TRBJ1-1, with D possibly matching TRBD1 (5 bases). V gave up 7 bases and J gave up 3 bases, with 15 bases separating them. This CDR3 region has 14 residues. Germline lookup yields CDR1 MDHEN and CDR2 SYDVKM. CDR3 in amino acids: CASTLAGGDTEAFF. As DNA, the CDR3 is TGTGCCAGCACCCTGGCGGGGGGAGACACTGAAGCTTTCTTT.

The chain uses TRBV5-8 and TRBJ1-2; 10 bases fit TRBD1. Germline V lookup: CDR1 SGHTS, CDR2 YDEGEE. The V and J ends lost 3 bases and 8 bases, in that order; junction bases with no gene match: 10. This CDR3 region has 15 residues. The chain's CDR3 is CASSWGDRGLGGYTF. Here the CDR3 DNA reads TGTGCCAGCAGCTGGGGGGACAGGGGCCTGGGAGGCTACACCTTC.

The chain joins TRBV5-1 to TRBJ2-7, with TRBD1 identical over 9 bases. With 3 bases clipped from V and 6 bases from J, the junction kept 7 bases outside the gene matches. There are 14 residues in the CDR3. Germline V gene lookup returns CDR1 SGHRS and CDR2 YFSETQ. This CDR3 reads CASSSLTGGGEQYF. The CDR3 coding sequence is TGCGCCAGCAGCTCGTTGACAGGGGGAGGCGAGCAGTACTTC.

V usage is TRBV19 and J usage is TRBJ1-1; no firm D call. CDR3 length: 14 amino acids. Trimming stripped 3 bases from V and 1 base from J, with 9 bases between. Germline values: CDR1 LNHDA, CDR2 SQIVND (reference sequence). CDR3: CASSIGARNTEAFF. The CDR3 nucleotides read TGTGCCAGTAGTATCGGTGCACGGAACACTGAAGCTTTCTTT.